A selection of T cell receptor beta chains follows, all from one sample in a study of T cells in Graves' hyperthyroidism and ophthalmopathy. TCRdb analysed the multiplex PCR reads with MiXCR anew, one entry per CDR3 protein. The sample has around 420,000 distinct CDR3 sequences, 15% to 18% seen once. Material for sequencing was blood. The receptors stem from a woman between 18 and 29 years old with Graves' hyperthyroidism. Both conserved end residues are trimmed from each CDR3. The D gene is left open where the match is weak.

V gene: TRBV20-1; D gene: TRBD2; J gene: TRBJ2-7; CDR3 protein: SASGERGIGSYEQY
V gene: TRBV9; D gene: -; J gene: TRBJ2-5; CDR3 protein: ASSAYEGGETQY
V gene: TRBV6-2/TRBV6-3; D gene: TRBD2; J gene: TRBJ2-3; CDR3 protein: ASSYSAGGADTQY
V gene: TRBV27; D gene: TRBD1; J gene: TRBJ1-5; CDR3 protein: ASRRNPAGTGQNQPQH
V gene: TRBV15; D gene: TRBD1; J gene: TRBJ1-5; CDR3 protein: ATSSPRRGLQPQH
V gene: TRBV6-5; D gene: TRBD1; J gene: TRBJ1-5; CDR3 protein: ASSYYPGQGAPSNQPQH
V gene: TRBV5-4; D gene: -; J gene: TRBJ1-1; CDR3 protein: ASSLQGDRTGAF
V gene: TRBV11-2; D gene: TRBD2; J gene: TRBJ2-5; CDR3 protein: ASKERERGETQY
V gene: TRBV19; D gene: -; J gene: TRBJ1-6; CDR3 protein: ASSVVGHSYNSPLH
V gene: TRBV3-1; D gene: -; J gene: TRBJ2-5; CDR3 protein: ASSLGGQTQY
V gene: TRBV5-5; D gene: TRBD1; J gene: TRBJ2-7; CDR3 protein: ASSLPGDRDEQY
V gene: TRBV11-2; D gene: TRBD1; J gene: TRBJ1-1; CDR3 protein: ASRDRGLNTEAF
V gene: TRBV28; D gene: TRBD2; J gene: TRBJ2-1; CDR3 protein: ASSMGGLLQNEQF
V gene: TRBV4-1; D gene: TRBD2; J gene: TRBJ2-7; CDR3 protein: ASSQDWTGGSEQY
V gene: TRBV6-2/TRBV6-3; D gene: -; J gene: TRBJ2-7; CDR3 protein: ASRSGTHEQY
V gene: TRBV6-1; D gene: -; J gene: TRBJ1-3; CDR3 protein: ASRGRSGHQSSGNTIY
V gene: TRBV13; D gene: -; J gene: TRBJ1-2; CDR3 protein: ASSSGASGYT
V gene: TRBV2; D gene: TRBD2; J gene: TRBJ2-1; CDR3 protein: ASSVYSGGAYNEQF
V gene: TRBV12-3/TRBV12-4; D gene: TRBD2; J gene: TRBJ2-7; CDR3 protein: ASSSASGSSYEQY
V gene: TRBV6-6; D gene: -; J gene: TRBJ2-2; CDR3 protein: ASSYLQTNTGELF
V gene: TRBV12-3/TRBV12-4; D gene: -; J gene: TRBJ2-7; CDR3 protein: ASTFGRLTMVRYEQY
V gene: TRBV18; D gene: -; J gene: TRBJ2-7; CDR3 protein: ASSPSHRYEQY
V gene: TRBV11-2; D gene: -; J gene: TRBJ1-4; CDR3 protein: ASSLRGFNEKLF
V gene: TRBV29-1; D gene: -; J gene: TRBJ2-7; CDR3 protein: SVELQQGLLNEQY
V gene: TRBV24-1; D gene: -; J gene: TRBJ1-2; CDR3 protein: ATSDSDRNYGYT
V gene: TRBV5-1; D gene: TRBD2; J gene: TRBJ2-3; CDR3 protein: ASSSTSGLAGGADTQY
V gene: TRBV3-1; D gene: TRBD2; J gene: TRBJ2-5; CDR3 protein: ASSRRTRYKYQETQY
V gene: TRBV4-1; D gene: TRBD1; J gene: TRBJ1-1; CDR3 protein: ASSQNPTGGFLSAF
V gene: TRBV6-1; D gene: -; J gene: TRBJ2-3; CDR3 protein: ASRPSNGDTQY
V gene: TRBV5-1; D gene: TRBD1; J gene: TRBJ2-1; CDR3 protein: ASSLEGTGINEQF
V gene: TRBV7-9; D gene: -; J gene: TRBJ2-3; CDR3 protein: ASSLVLGSDTQY
V gene: TRBV5-1; D gene: -; J gene: TRBJ2-1; CDR3 protein: ASSLGGNEQF
V gene: TRBV6-1; D gene: -; J gene: TRBJ1-1; CDR3 protein: ASSDEGGITEAF
V gene: TRBV5-1; D gene: -; J gene: TRBJ1-1; CDR3 protein: ASRLTSGGTEAF
V gene: TRBV20-1; D gene: -; J gene: TRBJ2-5; CDR3 protein: SLQDLGEETQY
V gene: TRBV3-1; D gene: -; J gene: TRBJ1-3; CDR3 protein: ASSQDRNRGNTIY
V gene: TRBV5-1; D gene: -; J gene: TRBJ1-1; CDR3 protein: ASSLGDGGATAEAF
V gene: TRBV5-1; D gene: -; J gene: TRBJ1-5; CDR3 protein: ASSLTANQPQH
V gene: TRBV6-1; D gene: -; J gene: TRBJ2-5; CDR3 protein: ASSELQWNQETQY
V gene: TRBV18; D gene: -; J gene: TRBJ1-6; CDR3 protein: ASSPAGGGGNSPLH
V gene: TRBV6-1; D gene: TRBD1; J gene: TRBJ1-3; CDR3 protein: ASRARGPGNTIY
V gene: TRBV14; D gene: TRBD2; J gene: TRBJ2-1; CDR3 protein: ASSPRASTSGGGSYNEQF
V gene: TRBV12-3/TRBV12-4; D gene: TRBD2; J gene: TRBJ2-7; CDR3 protein: ASSISRLAEPYEQY
V gene: TRBV20-1; D gene: TRBD2; J gene: TRBJ2-3; CDR3 protein: SARDLGLGTSGINTDTQY
V gene: TRBV12-3/TRBV12-4; D gene: -; J gene: TRBJ1-1; CDR3 protein: ASSPMTGRNTEAF
V gene: TRBV7-2; D gene: -; J gene: TRBJ1-1; CDR3 protein: ASSLFLENTEAF
V gene: TRBV7-8; D gene: -; J gene: TRBJ2-7; CDR3 protein: ASSLQGRGIFEQY
V gene: TRBV2; D gene: -; J gene: TRBJ2-2; CDR3 protein: ASTRVGMNTGELF